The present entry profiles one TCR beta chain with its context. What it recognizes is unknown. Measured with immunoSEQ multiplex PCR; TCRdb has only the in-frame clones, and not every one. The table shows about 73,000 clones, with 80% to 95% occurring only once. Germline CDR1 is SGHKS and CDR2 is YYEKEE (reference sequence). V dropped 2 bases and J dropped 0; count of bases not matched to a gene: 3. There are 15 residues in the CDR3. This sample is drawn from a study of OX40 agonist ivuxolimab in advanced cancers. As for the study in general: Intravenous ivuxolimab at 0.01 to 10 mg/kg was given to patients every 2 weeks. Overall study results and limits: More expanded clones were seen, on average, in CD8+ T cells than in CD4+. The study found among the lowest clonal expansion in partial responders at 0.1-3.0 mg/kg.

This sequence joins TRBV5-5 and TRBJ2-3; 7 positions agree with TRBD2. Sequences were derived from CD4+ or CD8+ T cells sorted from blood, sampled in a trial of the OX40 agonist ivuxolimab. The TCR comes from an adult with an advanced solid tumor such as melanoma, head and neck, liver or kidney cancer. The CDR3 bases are TGTGCCAGCAGCTTTTCGGGGGGAAGCACAGATACGCAGTATTTT. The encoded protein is CASSFSGGSTDTQYF.